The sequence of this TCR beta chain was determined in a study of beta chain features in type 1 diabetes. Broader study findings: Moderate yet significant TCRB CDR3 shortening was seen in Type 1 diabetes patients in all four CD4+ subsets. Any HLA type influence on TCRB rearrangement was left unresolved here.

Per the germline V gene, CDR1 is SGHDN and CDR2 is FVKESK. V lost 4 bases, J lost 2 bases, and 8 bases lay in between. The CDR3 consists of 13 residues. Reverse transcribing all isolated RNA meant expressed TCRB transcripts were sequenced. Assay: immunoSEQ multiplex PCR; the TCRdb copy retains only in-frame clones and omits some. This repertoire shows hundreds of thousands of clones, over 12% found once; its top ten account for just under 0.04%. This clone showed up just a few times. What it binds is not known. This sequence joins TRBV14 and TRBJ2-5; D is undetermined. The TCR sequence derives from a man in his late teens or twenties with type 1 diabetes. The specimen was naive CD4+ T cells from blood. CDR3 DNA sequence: TGTGCCAGCAGCCTTATTAATCAAGAGACCCAGTACTTC. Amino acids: CASSLINQETQYF.